The present TCR beta chain was sequenced within a study of blood T cell repertoires in COVID-19. Study-level information: Collection of acute and convalescent COVID-19 samples took place in the United States, Italy and Spain. T cells, B-cell-depleted T cells, or PBMCs provided the cDNA or gDNA that served as material.

Measured with immunoSEQ multiplex PCR; TCRdb has only the in-frame clones, and not every one. The sample consists of around 190,000 clones, approximately 86% of them appearing once. Participant age was about 18 to 89 years, and participants resided in fewer than 30 US areas. The V and J ends lost 2 bases and 0 bases respectively, with 10 bases between them. The CDR3 covers 15 residues. Germline CDR1 and CDR2: SEHNR and FQNEAQ (reference sequence). V usage is TRBV7-9 and J usage is TRBJ1-1, with D tentatively TRBD1 (6 bases). Input material: PBMCs or T cells enriched from blood (not recorded which). This sequence originates from a woman between 35 and 50 years old in a cohort exposed to, infected with or recovered from COVID-19 (not recorded which). The CDR3 is CASSLRTGMNTEAFF. The CDR3 coding sequence is TGTGCCAGCAGCTTACGAACAGGGATGAACACTGAAGCTTTCTTT.